The text below deals with one T cell receptor beta chain. The CDR3 has 15 residues. Germline CDR1 KGHDR, CDR2 SFDVKD. Trimming left V 7 bases short and J 5 bases short, with 16 bases between. These data come from a study of blood T cell repertoires in COVID-19. Study context: The cDNA or gDNA used as material had been derived from T cells, B-cell-depleted T cells, or PBMCs.

The protocol was immunoSEQ multiplex PCR, while the TCRdb copy is restricted to in-frame clones and leaves out a portion. Of roughly 250,000 clones in the sample, around 82% are singletons; the top ten hold around 8.9%. This clonotype was sampled from a man aged 40-50 years with active or convalescent COVID-19. The sequenced sample was peripheral blood. The V call is TRBV24-1, the J call TRBJ2-2; tentative D call: TRBD2 (6 bases). The CDR3 reads CATSLGAGRTGELFF. The DNA for the CDR3 is TGTGCCACCAGCCTAGGGGCAGGGAGGACCGGGGAGCTGTTTTTT.